The next 14 T cell receptor beta chains were all read from a single sample in a study of T cell responses to AZD1222 COVID-19 vaccine. The table came from immunoSEQ multiplex PCR; TCRdb's copy has only in-frame clones and leaves some out. This repertoire shows about 150,000 clones, about 92% found once; its top ten account for under 20%. The material sequenced was peripheral blood, taken on day 0 of AZD1222 vaccination. The receptor source for this set is an adult in good health.

J is TRBJ1-4 and V is TRBV5-4, with D hard to call. CDR3 length: 15 amino acids. The germline V gene has CDR1 SGHNT and CDR2 YYREEE (reference sequence). V lost 1 base and J 0 bases, leaving 7 bases between the germline ends. CDR3 loop: CASSLKTATNEKLFF. Written as DNA, the CDR3 is TGTGCCAGCAGCTTGAAGACTGCAACTAATGAAAAACTGTTTTTT. Combining the CDR3 with reference TRBV5-4 and TRBJ1-4 gives the whole variable domain ETGVTQSPTHLIKTRGQQVTLRCSSQSGHNTVSWYQQALGQGPQFIFQYYREEENGRGNFPPRFSGLQFPNYSSELNVNALELDDSALYLCASSLKTATNEKLFFGSGTQLSVL.

Of note for this clone: One junction end disagrees with the germline gene, perhaps due to a read error. This chain links TRBV7-7 with TRBJ1-2; 8 positions agree with TRBD1. Germline V gene lookup returns CDR1 SSHAT and CDR2 FNYEAQ (reference sequence). The CDR3 runs 16 residues. The CDR3 loop is CASSLRGTGTNYGYTF. CDR3 nucleotide sequence: TGTGCTAGCAGCTTAAGAGGGACAGGCACTAACTATGGCTACACCTTC.

The chain couples TRBV18 to TRBJ2-5; D perhaps matches TRBD1 (6 bases). The ends were cut back, 1 base at V and 1 base at J, with 19 bases in the middle. This CDR3 has 18 residues. Germline V gene sequence: CDR1 KGHSH, CDR2 LQKENI. The CDR3 here is CASSPQFHGETGQETQYF. Here the CDR3 DNA reads TGTGCCAGCTCACCACAATTTCACGGAGAGACAGGCCAAGAGACCCAGTACTTC.

V gene TRBV7-9 combines with J gene TRBJ1-5; 7 nucleotides match TRBD1. The length of the CDR3 is 15 residues. J gave up 2 bases and V 4 bases, and 5 bases lay outside the gene matches. From germline, CDR1 is SEHNR and CDR2 FQNEAQ (reference sequence). The CDR3 coding sequence is TGTGCCAGCAGCTCCACTGACAGGGGCAATCAGCCCCAGCATTTT. It codes for CASSSTDRGNQPQHF.

This chain joins TRBV30 and TRBJ1-1, with D possibly TRBD1 on 5 matching bases. The length of the CDR3 is 15 residues. Germline assignment: CDR1 GTSNPN and CDR2 SVGIG (reference sequence). Between the trimmed V and J ends, which lost 0 bases and 4 bases, there was a span of 15 bases. Here the CDR3 reads CAWSVDSGFITEAFF. In nucleotides, the CDR3 is TGTGCCTGGAGTGTTGACAGTGGGTTTATCACTGAAGCTTTCTTT.

V usage is TRBV3-1 (or the pseudogene TRBV3-2) and J usage is TRBJ1-1; no clear D gene. CDR1 and CDR2 (germline): LGHDT, YNNKEL (reference sequence). CDR3 length: 13 residues. V lost 4 bases to trimming and J lost 1 base, with 7 bases between them. The DNA for the CDR3 is TGTGCCAGCAGCCTTCTGGAGAACACTGAAGCTTTCTTT. This codes for CASSLLENTEAFF.

This clone has just one count. The V call is TRBV29-1, the J call TRBJ2-1; 7 positions match TRBD2. Germline values: CDR1 SQVTM, CDR2 ANQGSEA. J was trimmed by 7 bases and V by 3 bases; bases with no gene match: 3. The CDR3 covers 12 residues. CDR3 DNA sequence: TGCAGCGTTGAGGGCGGGAGTAATGAGCAGTTCTTC. Residues: CSVEGGSNEQFF.

This chain links TRBV9 with TRBJ1-1; 7 bases align to TRBD1. This CDR3 spans 16 amino acids. Per germline, CDR1 SGDLS and CDR2 YYNGEE. V shed 6 bases, J shed 1 base, and the junction held 12 bases outside the gene matches. CDR3 nucleotides: TGTGCCAGCACCTACGGGGCAGGGGGAAAGAACACTGAAGCTTTCTTT. Translation gives CASTYGAGGKNTEAFF.

This chain connects TRBV19 to TRBJ2-4, with D unclear. Germline CDR1 LNHDA, CDR2 SQIVND (reference sequence). Trimming shortened V by 9 bases and J by 2 bases, and 8 bases separated the two germline ends. The CDR3 totals 12 residues. The CDR3 region has the DNA TGTGCCAGCGTAAGTTCCAAAAACATTCAGTACTTC. Its translation: CASVSSKNIQYF.

This chain links TRBV30 with TRBJ1-6; D uncertain. The CDR3 runs 10 residues. V was pared by 1 base and J by 14 bases, with 6 bases between. Germline assignment: CDR1 GTSNPN and CDR2 SVGIG (reference sequence). The CDR3 loop reads CAWSGGSLHF. CDR3 in DNA: TGTGCCTGGAGTGGAGGGTCCCTCCACTTT.

The gene calls are TRBV19 and TRBJ1-2; tentative D call: TRBD1 (5 bases). The CDR3 covers 15 residues. CDR1 LNHDA and CDR2 SQIVND come from the germline V gene (reference sequence). Trimming pared 6 bases from V and 0 bases from J, leaving 14 bases between. The CDR3, as DNA: TGTGCCAGTAGAGGGGCGGACTTAGCTAACTATGGCTACACCTTC. It yields the protein CASRGADLANYGYTF.

This chain connects TRBV7-9 to TRBJ2-1; 8 nucleotides match TRBD2. Germline V CDR1 and CDR2: SEHNR, FQNEAQ (reference sequence). V gave up 5 bases and J gave up 7 bases; unmatched junction bases: 13. The CDR3 is 16 amino acids. CDR3 in DNA: TGTGCCAGCAGCCCCCAAGCGGGGGCCTCGATTAATGAGCAGTTCTTC. This codes for CASSPQAGASINEQFF. The full variable domain, rest sourced from reference TRBV7-9 and TRBJ2-1, is DTGVSQNPRHKITKRGQNVTFRCDPISEHNRLYWYRQTLGQGPEFLTYFQNEAQLEKSRLLSDRFSAERPKGSFSTLEIQRTEQGDSAMYLCASSPQAGASINEQFFGPGTRLTVL.

The rearrangement links TRBV19 to TRBJ1-3; 10 bases are shared with TRBD1. With V trimmed by 6 bases and J by 2 bases, 7 bases remained unmatched. The germline V gene has CDR1 LNHDA and CDR2 SQIVND (reference sequence). This CDR3 is built from 16 residues. CDR3 region: CASSRGDRGPGNTIYF. CDR3 bases: TGTGCCAGTAGCAGGGGCGACAGGGGGCCTGGAAACACCATATATTTT.

The chain couples TRBV27 to TRBJ1-2, with D perhaps TRBD1 (6 bases). The CDR3 covers 15 residues. V was trimmed by 5 bases and J by 8 bases, leaving 21 bases between them. Germline V gene lookup returns CDR1 MNHEY and CDR2 SMNVEV (reference sequence). The DNA of the CDR3 is TGTGCCAGCAGTCCCCGCCTGGGGGGGGCTTACGGCTACACCTTC. It codes for CASSPRLGGAYGYTF.